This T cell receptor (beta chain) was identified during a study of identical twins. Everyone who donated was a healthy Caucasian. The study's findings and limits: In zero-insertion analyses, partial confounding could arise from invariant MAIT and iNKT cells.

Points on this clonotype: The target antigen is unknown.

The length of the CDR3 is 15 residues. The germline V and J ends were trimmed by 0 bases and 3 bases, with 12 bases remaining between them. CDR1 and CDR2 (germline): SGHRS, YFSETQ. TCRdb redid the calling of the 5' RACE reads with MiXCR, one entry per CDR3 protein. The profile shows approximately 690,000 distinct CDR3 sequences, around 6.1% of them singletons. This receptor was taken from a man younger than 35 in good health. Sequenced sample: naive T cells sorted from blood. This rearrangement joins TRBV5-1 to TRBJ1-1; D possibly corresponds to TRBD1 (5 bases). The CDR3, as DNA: TGCGCCAGCAGCTTGGGTTCTCCAGGGTACACTGAAGCTTTCTTT. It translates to CASSLGSPGYTEAFF. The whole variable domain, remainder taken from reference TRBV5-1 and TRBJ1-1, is KAGVTQTPRYLIKTRGQQVTLSCSPISGHRSVSWYQQTPGQGLQFLFEYFSETQRNKGNFPGRFSGRQFSNSRSEMNVSTLELGDSALYLCASSLGSPGYTEAFFGQGTRLTVV.